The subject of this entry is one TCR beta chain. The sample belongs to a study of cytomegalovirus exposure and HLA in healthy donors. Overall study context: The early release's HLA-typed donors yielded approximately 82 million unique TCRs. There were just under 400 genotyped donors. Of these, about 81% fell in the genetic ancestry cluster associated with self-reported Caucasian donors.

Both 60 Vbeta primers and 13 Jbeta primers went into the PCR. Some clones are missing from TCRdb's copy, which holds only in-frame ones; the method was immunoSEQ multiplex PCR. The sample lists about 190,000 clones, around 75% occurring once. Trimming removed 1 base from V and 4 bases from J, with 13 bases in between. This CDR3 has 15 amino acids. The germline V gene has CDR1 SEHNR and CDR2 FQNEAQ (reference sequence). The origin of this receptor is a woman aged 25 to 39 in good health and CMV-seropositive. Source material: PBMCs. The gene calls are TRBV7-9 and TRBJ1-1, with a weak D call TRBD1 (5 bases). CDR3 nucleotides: TGTGCCAGCAGCTTAGGGGGAGGGGTTTTCACTGAAGCTTTCTTT. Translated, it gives CASSLGGGVFTEAFF.